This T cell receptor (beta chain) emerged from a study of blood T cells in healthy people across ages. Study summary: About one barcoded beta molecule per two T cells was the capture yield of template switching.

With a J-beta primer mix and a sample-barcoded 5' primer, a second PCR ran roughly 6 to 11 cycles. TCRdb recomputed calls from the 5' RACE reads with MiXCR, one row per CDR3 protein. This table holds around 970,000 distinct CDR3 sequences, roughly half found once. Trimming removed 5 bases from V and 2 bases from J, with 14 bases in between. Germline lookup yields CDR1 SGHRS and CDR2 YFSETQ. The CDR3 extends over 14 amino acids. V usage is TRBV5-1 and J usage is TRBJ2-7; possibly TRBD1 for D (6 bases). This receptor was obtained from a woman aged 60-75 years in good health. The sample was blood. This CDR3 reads CASSAGTSTYEQYF. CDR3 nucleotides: TGCGCCAGCAGTGCCGGGACATCGACCTACGAGCAGTACTTC.